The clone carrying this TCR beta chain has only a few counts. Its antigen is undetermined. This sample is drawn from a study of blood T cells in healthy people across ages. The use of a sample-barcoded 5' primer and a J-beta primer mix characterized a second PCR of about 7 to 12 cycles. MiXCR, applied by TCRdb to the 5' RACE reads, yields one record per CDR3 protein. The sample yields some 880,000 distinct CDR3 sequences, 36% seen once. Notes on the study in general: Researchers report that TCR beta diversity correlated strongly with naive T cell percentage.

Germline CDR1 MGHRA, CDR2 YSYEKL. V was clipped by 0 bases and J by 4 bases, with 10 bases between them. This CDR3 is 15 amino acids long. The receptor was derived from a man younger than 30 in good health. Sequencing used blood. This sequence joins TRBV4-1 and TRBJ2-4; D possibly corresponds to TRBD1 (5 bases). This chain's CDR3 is CASSQEQGIKNIQYF. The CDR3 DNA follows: TGCGCCAGCAGCCAAGAGCAGGGTATAAAAAACATTCAGTACTTC.